This TCR beta chain was captured by sequencing in a study of blood T cell repertoires in COVID-19. Study-wide background: There were acute and convalescent COVID-19 samples, and they came from the United States, Italy and Spain. In each case, the material was cDNA or gDNA derived from T cells, B-cell-depleted T cells, or PBMCs.

V lost 2 bases and J lost 6; bases outside the gene matches: 12. The CDR3 loop spans 16 amino acids. Germline-derived CDR1 and CDR2 are PRHDT and FYEKMQ (reference sequence). Original data processing: Counts of nucleated cells, estimated from reference gene primer amplification, were obtained. The method was immunoSEQ multiplex PCR; TCRdb's version includes in-frame clones alone and lacks a portion of them. The DNA gave D and trimming, while V, J and clone size come from that table. The data show around 270,000 clones, with 86% seen just once and around 10% held by the top ten. The sequenced sample consisted of peripheral blood. V usage is TRBV13 and J usage is TRBJ1-1; 7 nucleotides agree with TRBD1. The clonotype was recovered from a man aged 35-49 years who had recovered from COVID-19. The CDR3 region is CASSLRLLGQEAEAFF. CDR3 sequence (DNA): TGTGCCAGCAGCTTACGTTTGCTTGGACAGGAAGCTGAAGCTTTCTTT.